These T cell receptor beta chains were read from a single sample in a study of blood T cell repertoires in COVID-19. Sequencing was performed with immunoSEQ multiplex PCR; in TCRdb, only in-frame clones are kept and a portion is missing. The sample holds some 89,000 clones, roughly four fifths seen once. The sequenced sample consisted of peripheral blood. Source of these receptors: a woman aged 80 or over with acute or convalescent COVID-19. CDR3s include the opening cysteine and the closing phenylalanine or tryptophan. Each record gives: J gene, V gene, clone size, D gene, CDR3 DNA, CDR3 protein. D genes are given only for firm matches. Some rows mark clone size as missing; the rest say once, few, many or name a class of expanded clone.

TRBJ1-6 | TRBV20-1 | NA | NA | TGCAGTGCTAGTGGGCAGGCTGGAAGCTCCTATAATTCACCCCTCCACTTT | CSASGQAGSSYNSPLHF
TRBJ1-5 | TRBV7-8 | NA | NA | TGTGCCAGCAGCTTAGCGCTAGAGAGGAATCAGCCCCAGCATTTT | CASSLALERNQPQHF
TRBJ2-1 | TRBV5-1 | NA | NA | TGCGCCAGCAGCTTTTCCTCTCGAGGGGGAAAGGGCTCCTACAATGAGCAGTTCTTC | CASSFSSRGGKGSYNEQFF
TRBJ1-3 | TRBV7-2 | NA | NA | TGTGCCAGCAGCTTAGGGGGGCCAGGAAACACCATATATTTT | CASSLGGPGNTIYF
TRBJ2-2 | TRBV10-1 | NA | NA | TGCGCCAGCAGTGAAGGGACAACGAACACCGGGGAGCTGTTTTTT | CASSEGTTNTGELFF
TRBJ2-7 | TRBV21-1 | NA | NA | TGTGCCAGCAGCACCGGCAGGGGGCGATCCTCCTACGAGCAGTACTTC | CASSTGRGRSSYEQYF
TRBJ2-1 | TRBV19 | NA | NA | TGTGCCAGTAGTGCCCGGGACACGGACAATGAGCAGTTCTTC | CASSARDTDNEQFF
TRBJ1-5 | TRBV28 | NA | TRBD1 | TGTGCCAGCAGTCGGACAGGGCTTAGCAATCAGCCCCAGCATTTT | CASSRTGLSNQPQHF
TRBJ1-5 | TRBV18 | NA | NA | TGTGCCAGCTCACCAAGCGAGGTCAATCAGCCCCAGCATTTT | CASSPSEVNQPQHF
TRBJ1-6 | TRBV2 | NA | NA | TGTGCCAGCATGACTTCCGTTTATAATTCACCCCTCCACTTT | CASMTSVYNSPLHF
TRBJ1-2 | TRBV14 | NA | TRBD1 | TGTGCCAGCAGCCGGGACAGGGGTGGTGGCTACACCTTC | CASSRDRGGGYTF
TRBJ1-1 | TRBV19 | NA | NA | TGTGCCAGTAAAGCGACTACACCACGTGCTGAAGCTTTCTTT | CASKATTPRAEAFF
TRBJ1-1 | TRBV5-6 | NA | TRBD1 | TGTGCCAGCAGCACCGGGACAGAAAAGCGAGCTTTCTTT | CASSTGTEKRAFF
TRBJ2-3 | TRBV19 | NA | NA | TGTGCCAGTAGTTACAGGATAACAGATACGCAGTATTTT | CASSYRITDTQYF
TRBJ2-1 | TRBV7-2 | NA | NA | TGTGCCAGCAGCCTCAGACCCCCAGGGCCCCATGAGCAGTTCTTC | CASSLRPPGPHEQFF
TRBJ2-2 | TRBV6-2/TRBV6-3 | few | TRBD2 | TGTGCCAGCAGGCCTCTAGCGGGGGGGCCCGGGGAGCTGTTTTTT | CASRPLAGGPGELFF